This entry is about one T cell receptor (beta chain). Study processing details: Amplification from reference gene primers served as the basis for estimated nucleated cell counts. Repertoires were generated with immunoSEQ multiplex PCR, while TCRdb's copy carries only in-frame clones and drops some. The V and J calls and clone size were taken over from that table, and D and trimming were inferred from the DNA. The table includes some 270,000 clones, approximately 90% detected once. The CDR3 loop spans 17 amino acids. Germline V lookup: CDR1 KGHDR, CDR2 SFDVKD. V was clipped by 4 bases and J by 5 bases; unmatched bases: 9. These data originate in a study of blood T cell repertoires in COVID-19. On the study more broadly: Acute-phase and convalescent COVID-19 samples originated in the United States, Italy and Spain.

The sequencing sample was made of PBMCs or T cells enriched from blood (not recorded which). This receptor was taken from a man aged 40-50 years who had been exposed to COVID-19. The genes are TRBV24-1 and TRBJ2-1, with 11 nucleotides matching TRBD2. DNA for the CDR3: TGTGCCACCAGTGACCCCTTGACTAGCGGGGATAACAATGAGCAGTTCTTC. Encoded protein: CATSDPLTSGDNNEQFF.